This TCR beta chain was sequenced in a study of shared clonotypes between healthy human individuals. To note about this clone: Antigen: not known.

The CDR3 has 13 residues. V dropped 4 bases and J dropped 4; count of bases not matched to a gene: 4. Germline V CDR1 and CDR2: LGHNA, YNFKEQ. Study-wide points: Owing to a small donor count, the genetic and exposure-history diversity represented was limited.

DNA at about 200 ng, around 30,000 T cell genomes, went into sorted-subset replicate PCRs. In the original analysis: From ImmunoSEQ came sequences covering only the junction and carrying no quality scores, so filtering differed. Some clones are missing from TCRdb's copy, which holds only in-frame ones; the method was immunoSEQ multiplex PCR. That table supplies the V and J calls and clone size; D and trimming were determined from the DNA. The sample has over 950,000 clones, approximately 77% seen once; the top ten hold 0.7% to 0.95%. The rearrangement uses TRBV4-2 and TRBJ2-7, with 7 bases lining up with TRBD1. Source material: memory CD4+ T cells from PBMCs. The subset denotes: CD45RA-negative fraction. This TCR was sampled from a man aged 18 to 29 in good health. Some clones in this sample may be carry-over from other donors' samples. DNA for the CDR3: TGTGCCAGCAGCCGACAGGGCGATTACGAGCAGTACTTC. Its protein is CASSRQGDYEQYF.